This T cell receptor beta chain was sequenced for a study of T cell responses to AZD1222 COVID-19 vaccine. Study-wide findings and caveats: Along spike, vaccine-associated CD4 TCRs were found throughout, with dominance at 160-218 and 743-854.

The repertoire was sequenced with immunoSEQ multiplex PCR; TCRdb's copy has only in-frame clones and lacks some. Of approximately 140,000 clones detected, 92% appear once; the ten largest clones hold around 1.1%. As to this clone: The antigen remains undetermined.

Germline V lookup: CDR1 GTSNPN, CDR2 SVGIG (reference sequence). The length of the CDR3 is 13 residues. Trimming took 2 bases from V and 7 from J; bases not matched to a gene: 5. The sequence was collected from an adult who received the AZD1222 COVID-19 vaccine. The sequenced sample was peripheral blood, obtained 28 days after the second AZD1222 dose. The chain couples TRBV30 to TRBJ2-7; 10 bases are shared with TRBD1. CDR3 nucleotide sequence: TGTGCCTGGAGTCCTGACAGGGGGCTTGAGCAGTACTTC. This translates into CAWSPDRGLEQYF.